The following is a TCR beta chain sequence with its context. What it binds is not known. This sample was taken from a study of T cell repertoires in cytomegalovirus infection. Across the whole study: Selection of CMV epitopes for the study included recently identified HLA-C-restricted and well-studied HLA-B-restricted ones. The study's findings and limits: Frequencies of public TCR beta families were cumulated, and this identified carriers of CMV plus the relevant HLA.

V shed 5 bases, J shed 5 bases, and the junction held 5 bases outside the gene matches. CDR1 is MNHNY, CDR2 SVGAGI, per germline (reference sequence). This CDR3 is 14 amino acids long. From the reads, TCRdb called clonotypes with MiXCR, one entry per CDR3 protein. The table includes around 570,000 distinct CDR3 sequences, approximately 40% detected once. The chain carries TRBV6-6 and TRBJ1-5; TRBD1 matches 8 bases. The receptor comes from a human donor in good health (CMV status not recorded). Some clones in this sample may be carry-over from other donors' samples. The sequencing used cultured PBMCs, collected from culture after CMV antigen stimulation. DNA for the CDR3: TGTGCCAGCAGTGGGGACAGGAGCTATCAGCCCCAGCATTTT. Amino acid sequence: CASSGDRSYQPQHF.